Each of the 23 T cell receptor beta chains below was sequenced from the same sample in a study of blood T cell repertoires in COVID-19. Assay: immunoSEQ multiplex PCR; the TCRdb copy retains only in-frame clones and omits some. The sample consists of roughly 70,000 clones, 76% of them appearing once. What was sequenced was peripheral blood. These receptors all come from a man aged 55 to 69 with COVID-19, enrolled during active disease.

The CDR3 spells CATSARQGSVYGYTF. In DNA, the CDR3 is TGTGCCACCAGTGCTCGACAGGGGAGCGTCTATGGCTACACCTTC. The chain employs TRBV24-1 and TRBJ1-2; 8 bases match TRBD1. This CDR3 has 15 residues. Germline V gives CDR1 KGHDR, CDR2 SFDVKD. With 5 bases clipped from V and 4 bases from J, the junction kept 8 bases outside the gene matches.

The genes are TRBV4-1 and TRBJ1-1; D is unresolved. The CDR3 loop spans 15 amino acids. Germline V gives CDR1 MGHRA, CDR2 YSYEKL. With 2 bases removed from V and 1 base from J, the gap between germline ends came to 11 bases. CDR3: CASSQSYGRNTEAFF. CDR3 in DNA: TGCGCCAGCAGCCAATCCTATGGGAGGAACACTGAAGCTTTCTTT.

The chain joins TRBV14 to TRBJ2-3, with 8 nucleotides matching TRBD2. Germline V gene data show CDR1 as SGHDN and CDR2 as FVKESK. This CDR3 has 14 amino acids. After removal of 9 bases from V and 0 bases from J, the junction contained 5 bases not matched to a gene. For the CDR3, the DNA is TGTGCCAGTACTAGCGGCCTGAGCACAGATACGCAGTATTTT. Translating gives CASTSGLSTDTQYF.

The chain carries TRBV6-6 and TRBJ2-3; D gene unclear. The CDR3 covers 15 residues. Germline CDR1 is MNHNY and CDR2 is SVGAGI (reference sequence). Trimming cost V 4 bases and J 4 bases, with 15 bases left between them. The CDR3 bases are TGTGCCAGCAGTTCCCATCAGTTATTCCCAGATACGCAGTATTTT. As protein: CASSSHQLFPDTQYF.

The chain's CDR3 is CASTQRYSDGDEQYF. CDR3 nucleotides: TGTGCCAGCACCCAAAGGTATAGCGACGGCGACGAGCAGTACTTC. The chain links TRBV2 to TRBJ2-7; D might be TRBD2 (5 bases). This CDR3 is built from 15 residues. Trimming took 7 bases from V and 5 from J, leaving 21 bases between them. Germline V gene data show CDR1 as SNHLY and CDR2 as FYNNEI.

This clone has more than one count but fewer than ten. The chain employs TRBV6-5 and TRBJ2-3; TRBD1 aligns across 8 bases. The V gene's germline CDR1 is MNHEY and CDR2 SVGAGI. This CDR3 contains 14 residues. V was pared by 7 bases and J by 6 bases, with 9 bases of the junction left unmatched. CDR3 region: CASMVTGGADTQYF. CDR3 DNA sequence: TGTGCCAGCATGGTTACAGGGGGTGCGGATACGCAGTATTTT.

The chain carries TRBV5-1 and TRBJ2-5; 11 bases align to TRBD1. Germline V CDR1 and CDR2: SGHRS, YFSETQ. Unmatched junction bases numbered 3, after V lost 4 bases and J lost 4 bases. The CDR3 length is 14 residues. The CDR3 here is CASSEGTGGETQYF. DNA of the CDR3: TGCGCCAGCAGCGAAGGGACAGGGGGAGAGACCCAGTACTTC.

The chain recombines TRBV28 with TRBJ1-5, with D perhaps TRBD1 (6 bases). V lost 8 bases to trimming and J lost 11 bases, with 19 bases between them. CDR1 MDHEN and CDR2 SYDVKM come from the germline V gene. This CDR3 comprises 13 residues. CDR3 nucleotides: TGTGCCAGCCTCCGGGACATCAACACAGCCCAGCATTTT. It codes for CASLRDINTAQHF.

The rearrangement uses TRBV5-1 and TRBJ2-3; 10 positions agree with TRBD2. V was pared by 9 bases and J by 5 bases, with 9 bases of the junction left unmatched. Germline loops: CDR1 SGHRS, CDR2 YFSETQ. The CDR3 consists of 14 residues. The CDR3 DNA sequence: TGCGCCACCGCGACTAGCGGGCAGAGAGATACGCAGTATTTT. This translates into CATATSGQRDTQYF.

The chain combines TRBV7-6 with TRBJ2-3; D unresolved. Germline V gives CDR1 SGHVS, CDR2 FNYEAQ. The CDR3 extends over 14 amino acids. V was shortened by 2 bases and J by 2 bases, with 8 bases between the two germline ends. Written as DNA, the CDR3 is TGTGCCAGCAGCTTATGGCAGAACACAGATACGCAGTATTTT. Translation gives CASSLWQNTDTQYF.

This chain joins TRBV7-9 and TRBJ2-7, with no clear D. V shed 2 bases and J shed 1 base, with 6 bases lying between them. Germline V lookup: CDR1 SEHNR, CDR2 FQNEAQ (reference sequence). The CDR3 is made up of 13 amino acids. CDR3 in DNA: TGTGCCAGCAGCTTATCCGGGTCCTACGAGCAGTACTTC. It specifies CASSLSGSYEQYF.

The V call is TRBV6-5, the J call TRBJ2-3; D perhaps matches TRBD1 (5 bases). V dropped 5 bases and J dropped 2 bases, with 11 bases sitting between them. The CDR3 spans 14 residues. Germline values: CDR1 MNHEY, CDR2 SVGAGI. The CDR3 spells CASSRTGSTDTQYF. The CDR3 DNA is TGTGCCAGCAGTCGTACAGGTTCCACAGATACGCAGTATTTT.

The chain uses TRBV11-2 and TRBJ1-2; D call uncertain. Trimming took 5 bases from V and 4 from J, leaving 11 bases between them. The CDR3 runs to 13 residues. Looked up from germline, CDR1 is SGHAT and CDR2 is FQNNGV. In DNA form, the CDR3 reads TGTGCCAGCAGCAGCCTCGACTTCTATGGCTACACCTTC. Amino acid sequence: CASSSLDFYGYTF. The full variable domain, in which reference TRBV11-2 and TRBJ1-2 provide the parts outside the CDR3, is EAGVAQSPRYKIIEKRQSVAFWCNPISGHATLYWYQQILGQGPKLLIQFQNNGVVDDSQLPKDRFSAERLKGVDSTLKIQPAKLEDSAVYLCASSSLDFYGYTFGSGTRLTVV.

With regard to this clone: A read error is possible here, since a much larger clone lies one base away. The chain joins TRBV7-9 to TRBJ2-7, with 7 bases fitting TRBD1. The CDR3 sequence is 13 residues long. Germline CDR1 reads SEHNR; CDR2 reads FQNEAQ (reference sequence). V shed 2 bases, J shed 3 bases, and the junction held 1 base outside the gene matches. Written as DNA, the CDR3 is TGTGCCAGCAGCTTATCAGGGGGCTACGAGCAGTACTTC. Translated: CASSLSGGYEQYF. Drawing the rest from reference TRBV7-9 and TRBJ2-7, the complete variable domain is DTGVSQNPRHKITKRGQNVTFRCDPISEHNRLYWYRQTLGQGPEFLTYFQNEAQLEKSRLLSDRFSAERPKGSFSTLEIQRTEQGDSAMYLCASSLSGGYEQYFGPGTRLTVT.

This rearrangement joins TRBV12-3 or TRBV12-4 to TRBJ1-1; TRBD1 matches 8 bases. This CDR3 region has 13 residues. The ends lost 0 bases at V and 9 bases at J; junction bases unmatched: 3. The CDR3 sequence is CASSLARTGKAFF. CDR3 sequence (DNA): TGTGCCAGCAGTTTAGCGAGGACAGGGAAAGCTTTCTTT.

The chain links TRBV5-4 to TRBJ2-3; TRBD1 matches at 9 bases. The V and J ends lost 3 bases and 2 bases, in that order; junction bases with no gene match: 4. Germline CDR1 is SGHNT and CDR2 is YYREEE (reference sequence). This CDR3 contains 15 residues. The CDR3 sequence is CASSSRDRATDTQYF. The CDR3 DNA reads TGTGCCAGCAGCTCAAGGGACAGGGCCACAGATACGCAGTATTTT.

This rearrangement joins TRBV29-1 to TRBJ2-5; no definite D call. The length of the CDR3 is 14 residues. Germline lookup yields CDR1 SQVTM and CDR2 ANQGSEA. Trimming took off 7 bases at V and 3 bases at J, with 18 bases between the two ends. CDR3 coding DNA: TGCAGCGCTGTGCCCGACTTAGTCAAAGAGACCCAGTACTTC. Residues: CSAVPDLVKETQYF.

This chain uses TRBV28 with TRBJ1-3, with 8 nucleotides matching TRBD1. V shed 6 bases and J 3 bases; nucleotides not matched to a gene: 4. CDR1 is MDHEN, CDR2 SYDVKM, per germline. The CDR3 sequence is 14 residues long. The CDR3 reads CASRRTGSGNTIYF. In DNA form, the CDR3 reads TGTGCCAGCAGGAGGACAGGGAGTGGAAACACCATATATTTT.

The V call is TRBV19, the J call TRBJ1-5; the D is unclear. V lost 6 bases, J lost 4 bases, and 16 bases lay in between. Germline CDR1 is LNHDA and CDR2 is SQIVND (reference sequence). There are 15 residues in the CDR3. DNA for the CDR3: TGTGCCAGTAGGCCCAGCGGGGATTTGAATCAGCCCCAGCATTTT. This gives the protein CASRPSGDLNQPQHF. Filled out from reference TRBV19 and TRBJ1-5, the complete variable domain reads DGGITQSPKYLFRKEGQNVTLSCEQNLNHDAMYWYRQDPGQGLRLIYYSQIVNDFQKGDIAEGYSVSREKKESFPLTVTSAQKNPTAFYLCASRPSGDLNQPQHFGDGTRLSIL.

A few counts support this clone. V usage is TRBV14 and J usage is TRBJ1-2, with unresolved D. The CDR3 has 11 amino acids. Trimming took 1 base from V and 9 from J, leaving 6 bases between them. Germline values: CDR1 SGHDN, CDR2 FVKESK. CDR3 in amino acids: CASSQGFSYTF. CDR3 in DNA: TGTGCCAGCAGCCAAGGTTTCAGCTACACCTTC.

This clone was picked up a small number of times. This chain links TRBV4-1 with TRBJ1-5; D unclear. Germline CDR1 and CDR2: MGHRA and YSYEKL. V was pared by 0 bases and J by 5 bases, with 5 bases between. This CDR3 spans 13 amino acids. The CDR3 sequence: CASSQDPDQPQHF. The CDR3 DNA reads TGCGCCAGCAGCCAAGATCCTGATCAGCCCCAGCATTTT.

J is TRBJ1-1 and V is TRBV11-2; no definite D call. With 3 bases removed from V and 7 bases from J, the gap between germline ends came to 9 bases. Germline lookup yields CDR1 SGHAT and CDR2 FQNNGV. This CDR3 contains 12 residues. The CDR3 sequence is CASSFVANEAFF. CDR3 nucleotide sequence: TGTGCCAGCAGCTTCGTGGCAAATGAAGCTTTCTTT.

Written as DNA, the CDR3 is TGTGCCAGTAGTACCACTAGCGCTGGGGCCAACGTCCTGACTTTC. It specifies CASSTTSAGANVLTF. The rearrangement joins TRBV19 to TRBJ2-6; 7 nucleotides line up with TRBD2. The J segment lost 2 bases and the V segment lost 4 bases, leaving 2 bases of the junction unmatched. Germline CDR1 reads LNHDA; CDR2 reads SQIVND (reference sequence). The CDR3 is made up of 15 amino acids.